This entry lists 24 T cell receptor beta chains sequenced from one sample in a study of PD-1 blockade in classical Hodgkin lymphoma. Relapses following autologous stem cell transplantation were seen in all patients, with brentuximab vedotin exposure varying. Clones were sequenced by immunoSEQ multiplex PCR, and TCRdb holds only the in-frame ones, with some missing. The table includes some 40,000 clones, 69% detected once. The source material was peripheral blood mononuclear cells (PBMCs), sampled before the second cycle of nivolumab. The receptors here all came from a human donor with classical Hodgkin lymphoma.

A word on this clone: Other DNA sequences in the same sample also yield this CDR3. This sequence joins TRBV7-9 and TRBJ2-1, with 8 bases lining up with TRBD2. Germline values: CDR1 SEHNR, CDR2 FQNEAQ (reference sequence). J gave up 2 bases and V 2 bases, and 2 bases lay outside the gene matches. The CDR3 has 15 residues. This CDR3 reads CASSLSGGPYNEQFF. The CDR3 DNA follows: TGTGCCAGCAGCTTATCGGGGGGGCCCTACAATGAGCAGTTCTTC.

The chain joins TRBV7-9 to TRBJ2-5; no clear D gene. The V and J ends lost 3 bases and 7 bases respectively, with 12 bases between them. Germline V CDR1 and CDR2: SEHNR, FQNEAQ (reference sequence). The length of the CDR3 is 13 residues. This CDR3 is CASSFSDKRTQYF. CDR3 sequence (DNA): TGTGCCAGCAGCTTCTCCGACAAAAGGACCCAGTACTTC.

The V call is TRBV7-9, the J call TRBJ2-5; D perhaps matches TRBD2 (5 bases). The germline V gene encodes CDR1 SEHNR and CDR2 FQNEAQ (reference sequence). V lost 5 bases to trimming and J lost 3 bases, with 16 bases between them. The CDR3 is made up of 15 amino acids. CDR3 in amino acids: CASSDYNSGKETQYF. CDR3 DNA: TGTGCCAGCAGCGACTACAACAGTGGGAAAGAGACCCAGTACTTC.

V usage is TRBV28 and J usage is TRBJ1-2; D perhaps matches TRBD1 (6 bases). CDR1 is MDHEN and CDR2 is SYDVKM in the germline V gene. V lost 4 bases, J lost 7 bases, and 16 bases lay in between. The CDR3 is 14 residues long. CDR3 region: CASSYRVSTLGYTF. CDR3 coding DNA: TGTGCCAGCAGTTACAGGGTTTCTACACTTGGCTACACCTTC.

The rearrangement links TRBV4-1 to TRBJ2-5; 16 bases map to TRBD2. Germline CDR1 reads MGHRA; CDR2 reads YSYEKL. This CDR3 is 17 amino acids long. The V segment lost 4 bases and the J segment 5 bases; nucleotides outside the gene matches: 7. The CDR3: CASSRPGLAGGQETQYF. As DNA, the CDR3 is TGCGCCAGCAGCCGTCCGGGACTAGCGGGGGGGCAGGAGACCCAGTACTTC.

The chain joins TRBV6-6 to TRBJ1-4, with 10 bases fitting TRBD1. Germline CDR1 is MNHNY and CDR2 is SVGAGI (reference sequence). The V and J ends lost 0 bases and 8 bases, in that order; junction bases with no gene match: 3. The CDR3 spans 15 residues. CDR3: CASSYSGQGYEKLFF. In DNA, the CDR3 is TGTGCCAGCAGTTACTCGGGACAGGGGTACGAAAAACTGTTTTTT.

The CDR3 region has the DNA TGTGCCAGCAGCTCGGGGGGGACAGGGGGAAGGGGCTACACCTTC. Protein product: CASSSGGTGGRGYTF. The chain couples TRBV6-5 to TRBJ1-2; 11 nucleotides line up with TRBD1. The CDR3 totals 15 residues. The junction had 11 bases not matched to a gene; V was cut back by 6 bases and J by 8 bases. Germline loops: CDR1 MNHEY, CDR2 SVGAGI.

This clone has a handful of counts. The V call is TRBV28, the J call TRBJ1-1, with TRBD1 matching 8 bases. With 7 bases clipped from V and 10 bases from J, the junction kept 8 bases outside the gene matches. Germline values: CDR1 MDHEN, CDR2 SYDVKM. The CDR3 consists of 12 residues. The CDR3 here is CASNRQGSGAFF. For the CDR3, the DNA is TGTGCCAGCAATCGACAGGGGTCTGGAGCTTTCTTT.

This clone occurred a few times. The chain uses TRBV5-6 and TRBJ1-1; no clear D. The CDR3 runs 13 residues. Germline V gene sequence: CDR1 SGHDT, CDR2 YYEEEE. V was pared by 0 bases and J by 6 bases, with 9 bases between. CDR3: CASSLAGVPEAFF. The CDR3 DNA is TGTGCCAGCAGCTTGGCCGGGGTACCTGAAGCTTTCTTT.

V gene TRBV5-6 combines with J gene TRBJ1-1; tentatively, D is TRBD1 (5 bases). Trimming pared 4 bases from V and 1 base from J, leaving 11 bases between. The CDR3 runs 14 residues. CDR1 SGHDT and CDR2 YYEEEE come from the germline V gene. As DNA, the CDR3 is TGTGCCAGCAGCCGGGACGGATGGAACACTGAAGCTTTCTTT. As protein: CASSRDGWNTEAFF.

The chain uses TRBV13 and TRBJ2-7, with 7 bases that match TRBD1. This CDR3 is built from 14 residues. Germline loops: CDR1 PRHDT, CDR2 FYEKMQ (reference sequence). The junction had 6 bases not matched to a gene; V was cut back by 5 bases and J by 2 bases. The CDR3 coding sequence is TGTGCCAGCAGCCCCCGACAGGGAACCTACGAGCAGTACTTC. Its translation: CASSPRQGTYEQYF.

This rearrangement joins TRBV6-1 to TRBJ1-3; unclear D gene. Trimming cost V 6 bases and J 4 bases, with 13 bases left between them. This CDR3 is built from 14 residues. CDR1 and CDR2 (germline): MNHNS, SASEGT. CDR3 sequence: CASSKTGWGNTIYF. The CDR3 coding sequence is TGTGCCAGCAGCAAAACCGGTTGGGGAAACACCATATATTTT.

V is TRBV19 and J is TRBJ1-1; D is unresolved. V lost 1 base and J lost 1, with 13 bases in between. The CDR3 is made up of 16 amino acids. The germline CDR1 and CDR2 sequences are LNHDA and SQIVND (reference sequence). CDR3 in amino acids: CASSIALEVGNTEAFF. In DNA form, the CDR3 reads TGTGCCAGTAGTATAGCCCTGGAGGTCGGGAACACTGAAGCTTTCTTT.

The chain couples TRBV27 to TRBJ2-2; 9 bases match TRBD1. The CDR3 length is 16 residues. CDR1 is MNHEY and CDR2 is SMNVEV in the germline V gene (reference sequence). V dropped 2 bases and J dropped 0; count of bases not matched to a gene: 1. The CDR3 sequence: CASSLRTGANTGELFF. The CDR3 DNA sequence: TGTGCCAGCAGTTTACGGACAGGGGCGAACACCGGGGAGCTGTTTTTT.

V usage is TRBV27 and J usage is TRBJ1-2, with D hard to call. The CDR3 spans 13 residues. Germline V gene sequence: CDR1 MNHEY, CDR2 SMNVEV (reference sequence). Trimming took off 3 bases at V and 2 bases at J, with 7 bases between the two ends. CDR3 residues: CASSLRENYGYTF. For the CDR3, the DNA is TGTGCCAGCAGTTTGAGAGAGAACTATGGCTACACCTTC.

V and J are TRBV4-1 and TRBJ2-1, with TRBD2 as a possible D gene (5 bases). V shed 5 bases and J shed 6 bases, with 14 bases lying between them. This CDR3 comprises 14 residues. CDR1 and CDR2 from the germline V gene are MGHRA and YSYEKL. The CDR3 sequence: CASSSAGGFNEQFF. CDR3 in DNA: TGCGCCAGCAGCTCCGCCGGCGGGTTCAATGAGCAGTTCTTC.

The chain is built from TRBV2 and TRBJ1-1; 9 nucleotides match TRBD1. Per germline, CDR1 SNHLY and CDR2 FYNNEI. V lost 8 bases and J lost 2; bases outside the gene matches: 3. The CDR3 has 13 amino acids. The CDR3 loop reads CASRDRANTEAFF. The CDR3 nucleotides read TGTGCCAGCCGGGACAGGGCTAACACTGAAGCTTTCTTT.

This clone was seen only once. The chain uses TRBV6-5 and TRBJ1-6; 9 positions match TRBD1. The trim removed 2 bases at V and 7 bases at J, leaving 0 bases unmatched. The CDR3 length is 14 residues. Germline CDR1 and CDR2: MNHEY and SVGAGI. CDR3 sequence: CASSYGTGNSPLHF. The CDR3 DNA is TGTGCCAGCAGTTACGGGACAGGGAATTCACCCCTCCACTTT.

This clone appeared once. The chain couples TRBV2 to TRBJ2-3; 9 bases line up with TRBD2. The CDR3 is 12 amino acids. Looked up from germline, CDR1 is SNHLY and CDR2 is FYNNEI. Trimming took 7 bases from V and 5 from J; bases not matched to a gene: 1. The DNA of the CDR3 is TGTGCCAGCAAGCGGGAGGTAGATACGCAGTATTTT. Residues: CASKREVDTQYF.

This chain connects TRBV6-5 to TRBJ2-2, with 7 bases identical to TRBD2. In germline, CDR1 is MNHEY, CDR2 SVGAGI. The CDR3 extends over 15 amino acids. V shed 6 bases and J 8 bases; nucleotides not matched to a gene: 12. CDR3 DNA: TGTGCCAGCAGCCCTTCGGCGGGGGAGGTAGGGGAGCTGTTTTTT. Translating gives CASSPSAGEVGELFF.

V is TRBV6-4 and J is TRBJ2-4; D assignment may be TRBD1 or TRBD2 (5 bases each). CDR1 and CDR2 (germline): MRHNA, SNTAGT. This CDR3 comprises 12 residues. The germline V and J ends were trimmed by 4 bases and 12 bases, with 13 bases remaining between them. CDR3: CASSGSGGTQYF. The CDR3 nucleotides are TGTGCCAGCAGTGGTTCTGGGGGAACTCAGTACTTC.

This clone showed up just once. The V call is TRBV5-1, the J call TRBJ2-1; D may correspond to TRBD1 or TRBD2 (5 bases each). Germline loops: CDR1 SGHRS, CDR2 YFSETQ. CDR3 length: 15 residues. The V end was cut by 7 bases, the J end by 0 bases, with 14 bases between. The DNA of the CDR3 is TGCGCCAGCCGCGTAGCAGGGAGCTCCTACAATGAGCAGTTCTTC. It is translated as CASRVAGSSYNEQFF.

The chain links TRBV7-9 to TRBJ1-1; D is possibly TRBD1 (5 bases). The V gene lost 4 bases and the J gene lost 5 bases, with 11 bases spanning the gap. The germline V gene encodes CDR1 SEHNR and CDR2 FQNEAQ (reference sequence). This CDR3 has 13 residues. The CDR3 bases are TGTGCCAGCAGCTCCCAGGGTGGGACTGAAGCTTTCTTT. This translates into CASSSQGGTEAFF.

The chain links TRBV28 to TRBJ2-5, with D perhaps TRBD2 (6 bases). The germline CDR1 and CDR2 sequences are MDHEN and SYDVKM. Trimming cost V 3 bases and J 5 bases, with 16 bases left between them. The CDR3 length is 15 residues. CDR3 residues: CASSFALTSLETQYF. In DNA, the CDR3 is TGTGCCAGCAGTTTTGCCCTGACTAGTTTGGAGACCCAGTACTTC.